This T cell receptor (beta chain) was identified in a study of T cell changes during pregnancy in multiple sclerosis. Assay: immunoSEQ multiplex PCR; the TCRdb copy retains only in-frame clones and omits some. Of around 36,000 clones in the sample, roughly nine tenths were seen once. CDR1 and CDR2 from the germline V gene are LNHDA and SQIVND (reference sequence). This CDR3 is built from 11 residues. Trimming left V 5 bases short and J 3 bases short, with 5 bases between. The sequenced sample was CD8+ T cells from peripheral blood mononuclear cells, obtained before pregnancy. The receptor was derived from a female donor with multiple sclerosis, enrolled in a pregnancy study. The chain is built from TRBV19 and TRBJ2-7; tentative D call: TRBD1 (5 bases). The CDR3 sequence is CASSQGYEQYF. The CDR3 DNA is TGTGCCAGTAGTCAGGGCTACGAGCAGTACTTC.